This T cell receptor (beta chain) appears in the sequencing data of a study of T-cell reconstitution after alpha-beta-depleted transplantation in children. Findings and limits, study-wide: About two months after transplant, alpha-beta T cells reportedly came from several hundred expanded graft clones. Most T-cell counts and diversity one year after the transplant came from T cells that were newly produced. High day-60 TCRbeta diversity in some patients came from surviving recipient T cells and thymic progenitors.

This clonotype was found a few times. The antigen is not known. This CDR3 contains 16 residues. The J segment lost 5 bases and the V segment lost 4 bases, leaving 8 bases of the junction unmatched. Germline-derived CDR1 and CDR2 are LGHNA and YSLEER. Unique molecular identifiers were built into the TCRbeta library. TCRdb redid the calling of the PCR reads with MiXCR, one entry per CDR3 protein. The sample holds approximately 430,000 distinct CDR3 sequences, under 20% seen once. The receptor's source is a boy under two years old who had a stem cell transplant for Wiskott-Aldrich syndrome, so the T cells may come from the graft donor. Source: PBMCs, mostly from graft donor cells, taken 360 days after TCRalphabeta/CD19-depleted stem cell transplant. The chain couples TRBV4-3 to TRBJ2-5, with TRBD1 matching over 12 bases. Here the CDR3 DNA reads TGCGCCAGCAGCCCCGGGACAGGGGGCTTTGGGGAGACCCAGTACTTC. As protein: CASSPGTGGFGETQYF.